This entry is about one T cell receptor beta chain. One Seattle source followed patients from active infection through their disease course. The data were taken from a study of blood T cell repertoires in COVID-19. Background on the study: Specimens from acute and convalescent COVID-19 originated in the United States, Italy and Spain. T cells, B-cell-depleted T cells, or PBMCs supplied cDNA or gDNA.

Germline-derived CDR1 and CDR2 are KGHSH and LQKENI. V was cut by 3 bases and J by 0 bases, with 12 bases left in between. This CDR3 comprises 16 residues. In the original workflow: Amplification with reference gene primers provided the estimates of nucleated cell counts. Here immunoSEQ multiplex PCR was the method, and the copy in TCRdb shows in-frame clones only, minus some. V, J and clone size derive from that table, while D and trimming were established from the DNA sequence. The table has about 96,000 clones, 70% to 90% seen once. The receptor comes from a human donor with COVID-19, enrolled during active disease. The donor label of this sample is uncertain. This chain joins TRBV18 and TRBJ1-3; no clear D gene. Sequences were obtained from peripheral blood. Here the CDR3 reads CASSPQVAGSGNTIYF. Here the CDR3 DNA reads TGTGCCAGCTCACCCCAGGTGGCAGGCTCTGGAAACACCATATATTTT.